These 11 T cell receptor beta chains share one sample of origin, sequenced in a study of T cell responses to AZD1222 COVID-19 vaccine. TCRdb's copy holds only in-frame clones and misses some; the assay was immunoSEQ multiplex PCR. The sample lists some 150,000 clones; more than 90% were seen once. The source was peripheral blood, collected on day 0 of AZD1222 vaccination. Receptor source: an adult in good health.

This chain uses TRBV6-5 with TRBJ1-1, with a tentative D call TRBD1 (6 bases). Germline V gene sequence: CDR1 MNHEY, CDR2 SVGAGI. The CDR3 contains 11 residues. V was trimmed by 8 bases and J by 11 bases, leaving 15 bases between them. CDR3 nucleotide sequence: TGTGCCAGCGTGAGGGGGGAGAAGGCTTTCTTT. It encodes CASVRGEKAFF.

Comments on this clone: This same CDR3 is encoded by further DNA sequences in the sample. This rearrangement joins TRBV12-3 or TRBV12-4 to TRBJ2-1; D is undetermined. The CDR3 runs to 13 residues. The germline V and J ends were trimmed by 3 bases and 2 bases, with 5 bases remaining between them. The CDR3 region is CASSFGAYNEQFF. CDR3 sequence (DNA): TGTGCCAGCAGTTTTGGTGCCTACAATGAGCAGTTCTTC.

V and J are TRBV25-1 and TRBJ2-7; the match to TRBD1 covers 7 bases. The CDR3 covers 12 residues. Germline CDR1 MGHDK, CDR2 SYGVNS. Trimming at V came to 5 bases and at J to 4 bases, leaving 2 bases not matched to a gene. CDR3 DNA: TGTGCCAGCAGTCGGACAGGATACGAGCAGTACTTC. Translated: CASSRTGYEQYF.

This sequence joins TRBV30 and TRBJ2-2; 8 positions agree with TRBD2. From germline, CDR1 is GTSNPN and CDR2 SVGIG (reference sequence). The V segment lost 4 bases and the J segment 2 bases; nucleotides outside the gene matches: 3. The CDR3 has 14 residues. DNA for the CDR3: TGTGCCTGGAAGGCGGGAGGCAACACCGGGGAGCTGTTTTTT. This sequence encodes CAWKAGGNTGELFF.

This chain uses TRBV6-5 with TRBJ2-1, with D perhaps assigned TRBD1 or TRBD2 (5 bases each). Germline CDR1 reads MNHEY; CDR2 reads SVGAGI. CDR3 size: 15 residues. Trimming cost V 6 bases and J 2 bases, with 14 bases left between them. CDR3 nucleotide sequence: TGTGCCAGCAGACCCGGGACGCAGGCCTACAATGAGCAGTTCTTC. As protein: CASRPGTQAYNEQFF.

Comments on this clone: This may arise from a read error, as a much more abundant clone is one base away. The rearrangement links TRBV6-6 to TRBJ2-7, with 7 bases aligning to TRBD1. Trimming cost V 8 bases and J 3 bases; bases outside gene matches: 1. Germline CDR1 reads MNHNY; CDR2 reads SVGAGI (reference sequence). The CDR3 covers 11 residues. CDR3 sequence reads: CASGDSYEQYF. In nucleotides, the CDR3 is TGTGCCAGCGGGGACAGCTACGAGCAGTACTTC.

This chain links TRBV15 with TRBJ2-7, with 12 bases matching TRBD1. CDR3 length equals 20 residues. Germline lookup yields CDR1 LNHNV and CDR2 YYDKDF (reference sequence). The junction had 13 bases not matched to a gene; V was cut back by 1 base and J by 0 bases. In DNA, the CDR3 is TGTGCCACCAGCAGAGGGCCCGGGACAGGGGGCTACTACCTCTCCTACGAGCAGTACTTC. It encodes CATSRGPGTGGYYLSYEQYF.

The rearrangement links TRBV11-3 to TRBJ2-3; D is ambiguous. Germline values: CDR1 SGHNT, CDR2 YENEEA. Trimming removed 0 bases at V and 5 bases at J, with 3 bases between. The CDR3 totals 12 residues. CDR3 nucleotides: TGTGCCAGCAGCTTAGATGAAGATACGCAGTATTTT. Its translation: CASSLDEDTQYF.

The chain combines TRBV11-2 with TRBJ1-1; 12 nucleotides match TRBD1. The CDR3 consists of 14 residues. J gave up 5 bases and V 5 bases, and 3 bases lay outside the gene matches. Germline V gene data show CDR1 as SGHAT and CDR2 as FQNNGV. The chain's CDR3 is CASSLGQGATEAFF. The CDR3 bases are TGTGCCAGCAGCCTGGGACAGGGGGCAACTGAAGCTTTCTTT. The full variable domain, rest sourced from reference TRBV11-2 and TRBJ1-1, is EAGVAQSPRYKIIEKRQSVAFWCNPISGHATLYWYQQILGQGPKLLIQFQNNGVVDDSQLPKDRFSAERLKGVDSTLKIQPAKLEDSAVYLCASSLGQGATEAFFGQGTRLTVV.

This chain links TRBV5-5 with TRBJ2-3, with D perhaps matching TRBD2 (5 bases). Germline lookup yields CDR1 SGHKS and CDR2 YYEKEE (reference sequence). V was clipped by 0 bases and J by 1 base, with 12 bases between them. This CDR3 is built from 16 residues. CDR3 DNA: TGTGCCAGCAGCTTGGGAGGTCTAGCCGGCACAGATACGCAGTATTTT. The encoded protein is CASSLGGLAGTDTQYF. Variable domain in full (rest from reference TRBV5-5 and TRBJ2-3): DAGVTQSPTHLIKTRGQQVTLRCSPISGHKSVSWYQQVLGQGPQFIFQYYEKEERGRGNFPDRFSARQFPNYSSELNVNALLLGDSALYLCASSLGGLAGTDTQYFGPGTRLTVL.

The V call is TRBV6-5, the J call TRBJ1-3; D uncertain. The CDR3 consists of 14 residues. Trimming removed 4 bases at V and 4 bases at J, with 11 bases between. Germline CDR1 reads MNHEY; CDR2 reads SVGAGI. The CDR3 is CASSWEVSGNTIYF. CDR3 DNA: TGTGCCAGCAGTTGGGAGGTCTCGGGAAACACCATATATTTT.